The text below deals with one TCR beta chain. Its antigen is not yet known. No quality values exist for individual bases; no much larger clone is one base distant. The immunoSEQ Assay, a bias-controlled multiplex PCR, was used to amplify TCRbeta CDR3 regions from genomic DNA. As for the authors' bioinformatics: The number of nucleated cells in each sample was estimated by amplification of reference gene primers within the assay. To quantify the absolute abundance of each unique TCRbeta CDR3 rearrangement, sequence reads were collapsed and filtered. Productive Simpson clonality was computed per sample as the square root of Simpson's diversity index over productive rearrangements. Sourced from immuneACCESS, this table was stored by TCRdb with only in-frame sequences that have V and J called. A share of the clones is absent; for the studies checked, an unresolved V gene accounts for under half, and the remainder has no known explanation. Clonal size and the V and J genes are those of that table, whereas D and trimming came from the DNA. Present in this sample are about 150,000 clones, 80% of which were seen just once. The ten largest clones add up to 0.5% to 0.65% of the sample.

The collaborating institutions used their own protocols to collect whole blood in K2EDTA tubes. Collaborator samples were shipped for TCRbeta analysis as frozen whole blood, isolated PBMCs, or DNA extracted from either sample type. The data were taken from a study of blood T cell repertoires in COVID-19 (TCRdb year 2020). Looking at the study overall: Samples from collaborators originated in the United States, Italy and Spain and spanned both the acute and convalescent phases of COVID-19. Sample metadata almost always included a de-identified subject ID, COVID-19 status, age in years and sex. Subjects who had been exposed to COVID-19, were actively infected with it, or had recovered from it provided the deeply sampled blood TCRbeta repertoires that made up the dataset. Where available, HLA class I and class II types were obtained from metadata supplied by the sample provider rather than from assay-based typing. Samples came from the ongoing ImmuneRACE study (first 160 participants) plus 1,254 subjects from 6 global collaborators. The prospective study material was composed of cDNA or gDNA derived from T cells, B-cell-depleted T cells, or PBMCs. A freely available public database, intended as a resource for researchers studying the immune response to SARS-CoV-2, is where the repertoires were released. The investigation overall reported the following: The amount of clinical and demographic metadata varied by source and participant and was provided uncurated.

Sequencing was done on a sample of peripheral blood. This TCR derives from a man in his fifties or sixties with acute or convalescent COVID-19.

CDR3 reads: CSADRNYGYTF. The nucleotides are TGCAGCGCTGACAGAAACTATGGCTACACCTTC. Recombination joined TRBV29-1 with TRBJ1-2; a tentative D match to TRBD1 spans 5 bases. Including the terminal cysteine and phenylalanine, the CDR3 comprises 11 residues. The entry retains the CDR3 DNA only, 33 bases that are in frame from base 1. Trimming costs V 7 bases and J 2 bases, and their ends lie 8 bases apart. Based on the germline V gene, the CDR1 and CDR2 sequences are SQVTM and ANQGSEA.